The entry below gives a single T cell receptor beta chain sequence along with its context. The antigen is unknown. Per the germline V gene, CDR1 is MGHDK and CDR2 is SYGVNS. J lost 2 bases, V lost 4 bases, and 8 bases had no gene match. The CDR3 sequence is 15 residues long. Sequenced material consisted of expressed TCRB transcripts (all of the isolated RNA was reverse transcribed). Generated by immunoSEQ multiplex PCR, the TCRdb table keeps only in-frame clones and is missing some. The repertoire has 250,000 to 300,000 clones, approximately 14% of them found once; the top ten carry less than 0.02%. The source of the sample is a study of beta chain features in type 1 diabetes. Study summary: Regarding age, gender and cell yields, patients proved similar to healthy donors.

General study results and limits: Still unanswered here is whether HLA type influences TCRB rearrangement. Type 1 diabetes patients had TCRB CDR3s that were shorter (moderately but significantly so) in all four CD4+ subsets.

Sorting based on CD45RO/CCR7/CD25/CD127/CD95/CD27 separated CD4+ naive, central memory, regulatory and stem cell-like memory cells. This sequence joins TRBV25-1 and TRBJ2-7; TRBD1 agrees at 7 bases. This sequence originates from a young man with type 1 diabetes. Sequencing was done on a sample of naive CD4+ T cells from blood. CDR3 sequence reads: CASSAAGTAAYEQYF. DNA of the CDR3: TGTGCCAGCAGTGCAGCCGGGACAGCTGCCTACGAGCAGTACTTC.